The following is a T cell receptor beta chain sequence with its context. The sample comes from a study of blood T cell repertoires in COVID-19. In the study overall: Donors in the United States, Italy and Spain gave samples during acute or convalescent COVID-19. PBMCs, B-cell-depleted T cells, or T cells provided the cDNA or gDNA that made up the material.

Original analysis: Estimation of nucleated cell counts was performed using reference gene primer amplification. TCRdb's table, derived via immunoSEQ multiplex PCR, lists solely in-frame clones and lacks some. V, J and clone size derive from that table, while D and trimming were established from the DNA sequence. The sample consists of about 58,000 clones, about 79% of them appearing once. Germline assignment: CDR1 LNHDA and CDR2 SQIVND (reference sequence). V trimming: 3 bases; J trimming: 1 base; junction bases outside the gene matches: 11. The CDR3 has 17 residues. The V and J genes are TRBV19 and TRBJ2-5; TRBD2 matches 7 bases. The TCR sequence derives from a human donor in a cohort sampled during active COVID-19. The sample consisted of peripheral blood. The CDR3 spells CASSMGLRISTQETQYF. The DNA of the CDR3 is TGTGCCAGTAGTATGGGACTAAGGATTAGCACCCAAGAGACCCAGTACTTC.